These 8 T cell receptor beta chains were all obtained from the same sample, sequenced in a study of stem cell transplantation in POMP-related autoinflammatory disease. Clones were sequenced by immunoSEQ multiplex PCR, and TCRdb holds only the in-frame ones, with some missing. The sample records approximately 6,900 clones, over 80% being singletons. The sample was a CXCR5-defined cell subset from PBMCs. These receptors all come from a human donor in good health.

This clone turned up a few times. The chain has TRBV9 and TRBJ2-2; 7 bases map to TRBD2. In germline, CDR1 is SGDLS, CDR2 YYNGEE. The CDR3 runs to 15 residues. The J segment lost 7 bases and the V segment lost 6 bases, leaving 12 bases of the junction unmatched. CDR3 region: CASTESHREDGELFF. The CDR3 nucleotides are TGTGCCAGCACGGAGTCCCACCGGGAGGACGGGGAGCTGTTTTTT. Using reference TRBV9 and TRBJ2-2 for the parts outside the CDR3, the full variable domain is DSGVTQTPKHLITATGQRVTLRCSPRSGDLSVYWYQQSLDQGLQFLIQYYNGEERAKGNILERFSAQQFPDLHSELNLSSLELGDSALYFCASTESHREDGELFFGEGSRLTVL.

This CDR3 reads CAWSQGNYGYTF. CDR3 bases: TGTGCCTGGAGCCAAGGGAACTATGGCTACACCTTC. The chain couples TRBV30 to TRBJ1-2; no clear D. This CDR3 comprises 12 residues. In germline, CDR1 is GTSNPN, CDR2 SVGIG (reference sequence). Trimming left V 3 bases short and J 2 bases short, with 7 bases between.

V usage is TRBV4-1 and J usage is TRBJ1-5; D is undetermined. The CDR3 loop spans 16 amino acids. The V and J ends lost 4 bases and 4 bases respectively, with 17 bases between them. Germline values: CDR1 MGHRA, CDR2 YSYEKL. The CDR3 spells CASSREGWQENQPQHF. The CDR3 coding sequence is TGCGCCAGCAGCCGAGAGGGATGGCAGGAGAATCAGCCCCAGCATTTT.

The chain is built from TRBV19 and TRBJ1-5; maybe TRBD1 (6 bases). The length of the CDR3 is 16 residues. The germline V and J ends were trimmed by 8 bases and 3 bases, with 20 bases remaining between them. Germline CDR1 reads LNHDA; CDR2 reads SQIVND (reference sequence). In DNA form, the CDR3 reads TGTGCCAGTCGAATTCAGGGGTCTTCCCTCAATCAGCCCCAGCATTTT. It specifies CASRIQGSSLNQPQHF.

This clone showed up just once. The chain employs TRBV7-2 and TRBJ2-3, with D perhaps TRBD2 (6 bases). The V end lost 5 bases, the J end lost 0 bases, and 15 bases lay between the germline ends. The CDR3 covers 16 residues. Germline V lookup: CDR1 SGHTA, CDR2 FQGNSA. This chain's CDR3 is CASSPVLGRSTDTQYF. CDR3 DNA sequence: TGTGCCAGCAGCCCGGTCCTGGGGAGGAGCACAGATACGCAGTATTTT.

This sequence joins TRBV11-3 and TRBJ2-3; 7 bases match TRBD2. CDR1 and CDR2 from the germline V gene are SGHNT and YENEEA. V gave up 1 base and J gave up 2 bases; unmatched junction bases: 3. This CDR3 region has 15 residues. The CDR3 region has the DNA TGTGCCAGCAGCTTAGCGGGGGGAGTCACAGATACGCAGTATTTT. Protein sequence: CASSLAGGVTDTQYF.

This rearrangement joins TRBV29-1 to TRBJ1-5; TRBD1 might be the D (5 bases). In germline, CDR1 is SQVTM, CDR2 ANQGSEA. This CDR3 spans 13 amino acids. Trimming left V 5 bases short and J 4 bases short, with 12 bases between. In nucleotides, the CDR3 is TGCAGCGTTCAGGGACGGCCTAATCAGCCCCAGCATTTT. Its translation is CSVQGRPNQPQHF.

The CDR3 is CSAGHAIYEQYF. CDR3 nucleotide sequence: TGCAGCGCGGGACACGCGATCTACGAGCAGTACTTC. The chain uses TRBV29-1 and TRBJ2-7, with D tentatively TRBD1 (6 bases). CDR1 and CDR2 from the germline V gene are SQVTM and ANQGSEA. The CDR3 spans 12 residues. V was pared by 7 bases and J by 3 bases, with 13 bases between.